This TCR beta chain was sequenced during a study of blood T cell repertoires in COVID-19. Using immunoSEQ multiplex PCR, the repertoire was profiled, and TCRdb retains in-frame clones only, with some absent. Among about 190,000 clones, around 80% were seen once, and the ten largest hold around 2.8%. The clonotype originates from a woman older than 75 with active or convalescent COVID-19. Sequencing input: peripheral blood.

This CDR3 is CASSPPRLAGVLLDTQYF. The CDR3, as DNA: TGTGCCAGCTCACCACCGCGCCTAGCGGGGGTTTTGTTGGATACGCAGTATTTT. The J gene is TRBJ2-3, the V gene TRBV18; 10 bases line up with TRBD2. The ends lost 0 bases at V and 6 bases at J; junction bases unmatched: 12. Germline lookup yields CDR1 KGHSH and CDR2 LQKENI. The CDR3 totals 18 residues. The full variable domain, completed using reference TRBV18 and TRBJ2-3, is NAGVMQNPRHLVRRRGQEARLRCSPMKGHSHVYWYRQLPEEGLKFMVYLQKENIIDESGMPKERFSAEFPKEGPSILRIQQVVRGDSAAYFCASSPPRLAGVLLDTQYFGPGTRLTVL.